Listed below are T cell receptor beta chains from one sample, sequenced in a study of T cells in tuberculosis. Profiled with immunoSEQ multiplex PCR; TCRdb holds only in-frame clones, not every one. The sample carries approximately 59,000 clones, roughly 88% recorded once. The sequenced sample was CD1b-GMM tetramer-negative cells sorted from PBMCs. These TCRs come from an adult woman with latent tuberculosis. The CDR3 runs from the conserved cysteine through the conserved F or W. D genes are given only for firm matches. Only part of the rows carry a size: once, few, many, or a class if the clone is expanded.

TRBV11-2	TRBD2	.	TRBJ2-3	CASSISGRILYF	TGTGCCAGCAGCATTAGCGGGAGAATTCTGTATTTT
TRBV4-3	.	.	TRBJ2-1	CASSQDRDPGDEQFF	TGCGCCAGCAGCCAAGATCGCGACCCCGGGGATGAGCAGTTCTTC
TRBV5-1	.	.	TRBJ2-7	CASSSSTGPYEQYF	TGCGCCAGCAGCTCATCCACAGGGCCCTACGAGCAGTACTTC
TRBV5-1	TRBD1	.	TRBJ1-3	CASSVTGTGNTIYF	TGCGCCAGCAGCGTGACAGGGACTGGAAACACCATATATTTT
TRBV4-1	.	.	TRBJ1-1	CASSQGPQGNGGEAFF	TGCGCCAGCAGCCAAGGACCCCAGGGGAACGGAGGTGAAGCTTTCTTT
TRBV27	TRBD1	.	TRBJ2-1	CASSLTGQLEQFF	TGTGCCAGCAGTTTAACGGGACAGCTTGAGCAGTTCTTC
TRBV19	TRBD2	.	TRBJ2-5	CASRTDGGRETQYF	TGTGCCAGTAGGACGGACGGGGGGAGAGAGACCCAGTACTTC
TRBV30	.	.	TRBJ1-3	CAWKFGAGNTIYF	TGTGCCTGGAAATTCGGGGCTGGAAACACCATATATTTT
TRBV5-1	TRBD2	.	TRBJ2-3	CASSLARAGEGTDTQYF	TGCGCCAGCAGCTTGGCGCGGGCGGGAGAGGGGACAGATACGCAGTATTTT
TRBV19	.	few	TRBJ1-4	CASSTNEKLFF	TGTGCCAGTAGTACGAATGAAAAACTGTTTTTT
TRBV7-9	TRBD1	.	TRBJ2-7	CASSQGTGLSEQYF	TGTGCCAGCAGCCAGGGGACAGGACTTTCCGAGCAGTACTTC
TRBV10-2	TRBD1	.	TRBJ2-7	CASSRAGGDEQYF	TGCGCCAGCAGTAGGGCAGGGGGCGACGAGCAGTACTTC
TRBV2	.	.	TRBJ1-1	CATLRTVAGTEAFF	TGTGCCACCCTACGGACCGTCGCGGGCACTGAAGCTTTCTTT
TRBV7-2	.	.	TRBJ2-5	CASSNAGFRYF	TGTGCCAGCAGCAACGCAGGGTTCCGGTACTTC
TRBV18	TRBD2	.	TRBJ2-4	CASSLDGRPKNIQYF	TGTGCCAGCTCATTAGACGGGAGGCCCAAAAACATTCAGTACTTC
TRBV7-2	.	.	TRBJ1-6	CASSLSGNSPLHF	TGTGCCAGCAGCTTATCGGGGAATTCACCCCTCCACTTT
TRBV4-3	.	.	TRBJ1-2	CASSQQGSYGYTF	TGCGCCAGCAGCCAACAGGGGTCCTATGGCTACACCTTC
TRBV6-1	.	.	TRBJ1-4	CASSEAGVGGKLFF	TGTGCCAGCAGTGAGGCGGGGGTAGGGGGAAAACTGTTTTTT
TRBV7-9	TRBD2	once	TRBJ2-7	CASSSQGGTSGRTSYEQYF	TGTGCCAGCAGCTCCCAGGGTGGGACTAGCGGGAGGACGAGCTACGAGCAGTACTTC
TRBV7-8	.	.	TRBJ1-5	CASALYRNGDQPQHF	TGTGCCAGCGCCTTATACCGGAACGGGGATCAGCCCCAGCATTTT
TRBV4-2	.	.	TRBJ2-7	CASSQDQGMSEQYF	TGTGCCAGCAGCCAAGATCAGGGGATGAGCGAGCAGTACTTC
TRBV7-2	TRBD1	.	TRBJ1-2	CASSPRTGLEGYTF	TGTGCCAGCAGCCCCCGGACAGGCTTGGAGGGCTACACCTTC
TRBV23-1	.	.	TRBJ1-2	CASSQSRGEGGYTF	TGCGCCAGCAGTCAATCTAGGGGGGAGGGTGGCTACACCTTC
TRBV11-2	.	once	TRBJ2-3	CASSLMDRGSTDTQYF	TGTGCCAGCAGCTTAATGGACCGAGGGAGCACAGATACGCAGTATTTT
TRBV2	.	.	TRBJ2-3	CASSEAAFGTQYF	TGTGCCAGCAGTGAAGCGGCTTTTGGTACGCAGTATTTT
TRBV6-1	TRBD1	.	TRBJ2-7	CATNRGHEQYF	TGTGCCACTAACAGGGGGCACGAGCAGTACTTC
TRBV4-3	TRBD1	once	TRBJ1-2	CASSQGAGGGYTF	TGCGCCAGCAGCCAAGGGGCAGGGGGCGGCTACACCTTC
TRBV6-5	TRBD1	.	TRBJ1-3	CASSIDRGNTIYF	TGTGCCAGCAGCATAGACAGGGGGAACACCATATATTTT
TRBV7-3	TRBD2	once	TRBJ2-3	CASSAIGSGAADTQYF	TGTGCCAGCAGCGCAATAGGTAGCGGGGCAGCAGATACGCAGTATTTT
TRBV30	TRBD1	.	TRBJ1-2	CAWSKQGLGGYTF	TGTGCCTGGAGTAAACAGGGGTTGGGGGGCTACACCTTC
TRBV6-1	TRBD1	.	TRBJ1-2	CASSESTGGLPGYTF	TGTGCCAGCAGTGAATCGACAGGGGGCCTACCTGGCTACACCTTC
TRBV18	TRBD2	.	TRBJ2-5	CASSPNPRGVQETQYF	TGTGCCAGCTCACCTAATCCACGGGGGGTCCAAGAGACCCAGTACTTC
TRBV2	TRBD1	.	TRBJ1-2	CASTRQGLGYGYTF	TGTGCCAGCACGCGACAGGGTTTAGGGTATGGCTACACCTTC
TRBV15	TRBD1	.	TRBJ2-1	CATSPGQVHEQFF	TGTGCCACCAGCCCCGGACAGGTTCATGAGCAGTTCTTC
TRBV7-2	.	.	TRBJ2-2	CASRAGLDLGTGELFF	TGTGCCAGCAGGGCGGGACTGGATTTAGGCACCGGGGAGCTGTTTTTT
TRBV30	TRBD2	.	TRBJ2-7	CAWSALAGVEQYF	TGTGCCTGGAGTGCCCTAGCGGGGGTGGAGCAGTACTTC
TRBV7-3	TRBD2	.	TRBJ2-1	CASSLRRGGVNEQFF	TGTGCCAGCAGCTTAAGGCGCGGGGGAGTCAATGAGCAGTTCTTC
TRBV5-6	TRBD1	.	TRBJ1-1	CASSFVGRGHTEAFF	TGTGCCAGCAGCTTCGTCGGCAGGGGGCACACTGAAGCTTTCTTT
TRBV29-1	.	.	TRBJ1-2	CSLQGTDGYTF	TGCAGCCTTCAGGGTACGGATGGCTACACCTTC
TRBV7-2	.	.	TRBJ2-6	CASSLVWGAGANVLTF	TGTGCCAGCAGCTTAGTATGGGGGGCTGGGGCCAACGTCCTGACTTTC
TRBV4-3	TRBD1	.	TRBJ1-4	CASSQGEGTGNEKLFF	TGCGCCAGCAGCCAAGGTGAGGGGACAGGAAATGAAAAACTGTTTTTT
TRBV30	.	.	TRBJ1-2	CACFVPDYGYTF	TGTGCCTGTTTTGTCCCGGACTATGGCTACACCTTC
TRBV11-2	TRBD1	.	TRBJ2-7	CASSFLTGEEQYF	TGTGCCAGCAGCTTCCTGACAGGGGAGGAGCAGTACTTC
TRBV18	.	.	TRBJ1-2	CASSYGERYGYTF	TGTGCCAGCTCATACGGTGAGAGGTACGGCTACACCTTC
TRBV27	TRBD2	.	TRBJ2-7	CASSFLAGAFEPVEQYF	TGTGCCAGCAGTTTTCTAGCGGGAGCATTTGAACCGGTCGAGCAGTACTTC
TRBV30	.	.	TRBJ2-7	CAWSESGWNEQYF	TGTGCCTGGAGTGAATCAGGGTGGAACGAGCAGTACTTC
TRBV28	TRBD2	.	TRBJ2-3	CASSPRGVLTDTQYF	TGTGCCAGCAGCCCCCGGGGGGTCTTGACAGATACGCAGTATTTT
TRBV7-2	TRBD1	.	TRBJ1-2	CASSPSDRANYGYTF	TGTGCCAGCAGCCCGTCCGACAGGGCCAACTATGGCTACACCTTC
TRBV30	.	.	TRBJ2-3	CAWSVEGYTQYF	TGTGCCTGGAGTGTAGAGGGCTATACGCAGTATTTT
TRBV6-1	TRBD2	.	TRBJ2-3	CASSGLAGGPDTQYF	TGTGCCAGCAGTGGACTAGCGGGGGGCCCAGATACGCAGTATTTT
TRBV6-1	TRBD2	.	TRBJ2-4	CASSEEAGGGKNIQYF	TGTGCCAGCAGTGAAGAAGCGGGAGGGGGCAAAAACATTCAGTACTTC